Following are 10 T cell receptor beta chains from one sample sequenced in a study of blood T cell repertoires in COVID-19 (dated by TCRdb to 2018 to 2020). The library came from the immunoSEQ multiplex PCR assay. As stored in TCRdb, this immuneACCESS dataset retains in-frame rearrangements with V and J assigned. A fraction of the clones does not appear; measured against another copy, unresolved V genes explain less than half of the discrepancy, and the remainder lacks a known reason. The sample records more than 300,000 clones, roughly 88% of which are singletons. The ten top clones hold under 2% of the sample. Sequencing was done on a sample of peripheral blood. The receptors come from a woman aged 50 to 65 with acute or convalescent COVID-19.

The rearrangement uses TRBV4-3 and TRBJ2-1, with TRBD2 matching 9 bases. The CDR3 has 16 residues. J gave up 4 bases and V 4 bases, and 8 bases lay outside the gene matches. The germline CDR1 and CDR2 sequences are LGHNA and YSLEER. CDR3 nucleotides: TGCGCCAGCAGCCCAAGGGGGGCGGGAGGGTACAATGAGCAGTTCTTC. Protein: CASSPRGAGGYNEQFF.

The chain carries TRBV11-2 and TRBJ2-7; D is possibly TRBD1 (6 bases). V was shortened by 3 bases and J by 2 bases, with 14 bases between the two germline ends. The CDR3 is 15 residues long. Germline CDR1 is SGHAT and CDR2 is FQNNGV. CDR3 loop: CASSFYRVGAYEQYF. The CDR3 DNA reads as TGTGCCAGCAGCTTTTACAGGGTAGGCGCCTACGAGCAGTACTTC. The full variable domain, rest sourced from reference TRBV11-2 and TRBJ2-7, is EAGVAQSPRYKIIEKRQSVAFWCNPISGHATLYWYQQILGQGPKLLIQFQNNGVVDDSQLPKDRFSAERLKGVDSTLKIQPAKLEDSAVYLCASSFYRVGAYEQYFGPGTRLTVT.

This chain links TRBV19 with TRBJ2-2, with 11 bases aligning to TRBD2. V lost 1 base and J lost 6; bases outside the gene matches: 10. The CDR3 totals 18 residues. Germline loops: CDR1 LNHDA, CDR2 SQIVND (reference sequence). CDR3 residues: CASSIVASGRRGAGELFF. CDR3 nucleotide sequence: TGTGCCAGTAGTATAGTGGCTAGCGGGAGGCGGGGCGCCGGGGAGCTGTTTTTT.

V usage is TRBV5-6 and J usage is TRBJ2-7; maybe TRBD1 (5 bases). Deletions cut 4 bases from V and 0 bases from J, with 20 bases between. Per germline, CDR1 SGHDT and CDR2 YYEEEE. This CDR3 has 17 residues. CDR3 nucleotide sequence: TGTGCCAGCAGCGGCTTCTGGTTGCAGGGAAGCTCCTACGAGCAGTACTTC. Its translation is CASSGFWLQGSSYEQYF.

The chain is built from TRBV27 and TRBJ2-7, with 10 bases fitting TRBD1. V lost 3 bases and J lost 2; bases outside the gene matches: 4. The V gene's germline CDR1 is MNHEY and CDR2 SMNVEV (reference sequence). CDR3 size: 15 residues. For the CDR3, the DNA is TGTGCCAGCAGTTTCTCCGGACAGGGGGCCTACGAGCAGTACTTC. Translated: CASSFSGQGAYEQYF.

The chain couples TRBV18 to TRBJ1-3; D is unresolved. V was pared by 4 bases and J by 0 bases, with 4 bases between. The CDR3 is 13 amino acids. CDR1 KGHSH and CDR2 LQKENI come from the germline V gene. Written as DNA, the CDR3 is TGTGCCAGCTCACTCAGCTCTGGAAACACCATATATTTT. It encodes CASSLSSGNTIYF.

Remarks on this clone: The junction shows a germline mismatch at one end, possibly a read error. This chain links TRBV7-7 with TRBJ2-5; weak D call: TRBD1 (6 bases). This CDR3 contains 15 residues. The germline V gene has CDR1 SSHAT and CDR2 FNYEAQ (reference sequence). The CDR3 DNA reads as TGTGCTAGCAGCCCCCTCGCAGGGGCCCCCGGGACCCAGTACTTC. Translated: CASSPLAGAPGTQYF.

As DNA, the CDR3 is TGTGCCACACGGGACTACAATACCTACGAGCAGTACTTC. Encoded protein: CATRDYNTYEQYF. The gene calls are TRBV10-3 and TRBJ2-7, with TRBD2 matching 7 bases. The CDR3 loop spans 13 amino acids. Germline values: CDR1 ENHRY, CDR2 SYGVKD. The junction had 8 bases not matched to a gene; V was cut back by 10 bases and J by 2 bases.

The V gene is TRBV29-1, the J gene TRBJ1-2; the D gene is possibly TRBD1 (5 bases). V lost 3 bases, J lost 3 bases, and 8 bases lay in between. This CDR3 contains 12 residues. CDR1 and CDR2 (germline): SQVTM, ANQGSEA. Here the CDR3 reads CSVDPGDYGYTF. The CDR3 coding sequence is TGCAGCGTTGACCCGGGGGACTATGGCTACACCTTC.

The rearrangement uses TRBV9 and TRBJ2-2; 10 bases agree with TRBD1. The CDR3 is made up of 14 amino acids. Looked up from germline, CDR1 is SGDLS and CDR2 is YYNGEE. V dropped 6 bases and J dropped 7; count of bases not matched to a gene: 6. The CDR3 protein is CASMRDRGSGELFF. The CDR3 DNA reads as TGTGCCAGCATGCGGGACAGGGGTAGCGGGGAGCTGTTTTTT.